The 17 T cell receptor beta chains below all came from one sample that was sequenced in a study of human T cells and chemical hapten exposure. One entry per CDR3 protein, called by TCRdb with MiXCR from the RACE reads. The table has around 100,000 distinct CDR3 sequences, 8% to 13% seen once. Time point denoted: patch test 1, 2 weeks after DPC sensitization. Treatment indicated: therapeutic diphenylcyclopropenone sensitization with weekly scalp DPC. The specimen was whole blood, collected in connection with sensitization to the hapten diphenylcyclopropenone (DPC). The receptors stem from a woman aged 40 to 55 with alopecia areata. Some clones in this sample may be carry-over from other donors' samples.

This sequence joins TRBV7-6 and TRBJ2-2; 7 nucleotides line up with TRBD2. Germline V gene lookup returns CDR1 SGHVS and CDR2 FNYEAQ. J lost 1 base, V lost 2 bases, and 4 bases had no gene match. The CDR3 contains 16 residues. CDR3 residues: CASSLLTSENTGELFF. The DNA of the CDR3 is TGTGCCAGCAGCTTACTCACTAGCGAGAACACCGGGGAGCTGTTTTTT.

This clonotype was observed a handful of times. The chain recombines TRBV9 with TRBJ2-7; D not certain. Germline V gene data show CDR1 as SGDLS and CDR2 as YYNGEE. The CDR3 is 12 residues long. Trimming shortened V by 0 bases and J by 6 bases, and 7 bases separated the two germline ends. The CDR3 region is CASSVVEGEQYF. DNA of the CDR3: TGTGCCAGCAGCGTAGTGGAAGGCGAGCAGTACTTC.

In this sample, this clonotype turned up many times. V and J are TRBV14 and TRBJ2-3; D is unclear. Deletions cut 0 bases from V and 3 bases from J, with 7 bases between. The CDR3 extends over 14 amino acids. The germline CDR1 and CDR2 sequences are SGHDN and FVKESK. The CDR3 sequence is CASSQDLVTDTQYF. The CDR3 DNA reads TGTGCCAGCAGCCAAGATTTGGTGACAGATACGCAGTATTTT.

The chain combines TRBV2 with TRBJ2-2; 7 bases are shared with TRBD1. V was pared by 6 bases and J by 7 bases, with 8 bases of the junction left unmatched. The germline V gene encodes CDR1 SNHLY and CDR2 FYNNEI. The CDR3 length is 14 residues. The CDR3 loop reads CASRPPQGIGELFF. The CDR3 DNA reads TGTGCCAGCAGGCCCCCACAGGGGATCGGGGAGCTGTTTTTT.

V gene TRBV2 combines with J gene TRBJ2-5; D tentatively fits TRBD1 or TRBD2 (5 bases each). Germline loops: CDR1 SNHLY, CDR2 FYNNEI. The CDR3 has 14 residues. V was pared by 3 bases and J by 2 bases, with 10 bases between. The CDR3 coding sequence is TGTGCCAGCAGTGAGGGGGTCTATCAAGAGACCCAGTACTTC. Amino acid sequence: CASSEGVYQETQYF.

The sample holds a few counts of this clonotype. V usage is TRBV20-1 and J usage is TRBJ1-5, with D unresolved. Germline values: CDR1 DFQATT, CDR2 SNEGSKA (reference sequence). V dropped 5 bases and J dropped 7 bases, with 15 bases sitting between them. CDR3 size: 13 residues. The DNA of the CDR3 is TGCAGTGCTGTCCCGGGCAGGAACCAGCCCCAGCATTTT. Its translation: CSAVPGRNQPQHF.

The V and J genes are TRBV11-2 and TRBJ2-3, with 14 bases that match TRBD2. Trimming cost V 8 bases and J 1 base; bases outside gene matches: 2. This CDR3 comprises 15 residues. The germline V gene has CDR1 SGHAT and CDR2 FQNNGV. The CDR3 reads CASLGLAGGTDTQYF. The CDR3 DNA reads as TGTGCCAGCCTGGGACTAGCGGGAGGCACAGATACGCAGTATTTT.

In its sample, this clonotype was seen a few times. V gene TRBV11-3 combines with J gene TRBJ2-5; 7 bases line up with TRBD2. The CDR3 consists of 15 residues. V dropped 1 base and J dropped 5; count of bases not matched to a gene: 7. Germline assignment: CDR1 SGHNT and CDR2 YENEEA. CDR3 sequence reads: CASSLGAGPGETQYF. The CDR3 DNA sequence: TGTGCCAGCAGCTTAGGAGCGGGGCCGGGGGAGACCCAGTACTTC.

This clonotype was counted many times. The V call is TRBV3-1, the J call TRBJ2-7, with 10 bases identical to TRBD2. After removal of 4 bases from V and 4 bases from J, the junction contained 7 bases not matched to a gene. The germline CDR1 and CDR2 sequences are LGHDT and YNNKEL (reference sequence). The CDR3 is 15 residues long. The CDR3 nucleotides are TGTGCCAGCAGCCCGGCTAGCGGGAGTCAGTACGAGCAGTACTTC. Translating it yields CASSPASGSQYEQYF.

Only a few counts were recorded for this clonotype. V and J are TRBV6-6 and TRBJ1-4; TRBD1 matches at 7 bases. The CDR3 is 16 residues long. Germline loops: CDR1 MNHNY, CDR2 SVGAGI (reference sequence). The J segment lost 8 bases and the V segment lost 4 bases, leaving 13 bases of the junction unmatched. CDR3 sequence (DNA): TGTGCCAGCAGTTCCCAACCGCAGGGGGTGGGCGAAAAACTGTTTTTT. The encoded protein is CASSSQPQGVGEKLFF.

This clonotype has ten or more counts. V usage is TRBV7-6 and J usage is TRBJ2-1; D is possibly TRBD1 (6 bases). This CDR3 region has 13 residues. The germline V gene encodes CDR1 SGHVS and CDR2 FNYEAQ. Between the trimmed V and J ends, which lost 5 bases and 9 bases, there was a span of 14 bases. The CDR3 protein is CASSPGESGEQFF. The CDR3 DNA reads as TGTGCCAGCAGCCCAGGGGAGTCGGGTGAGCAGTTCTTC.

A few counts support this clonotype. CDR3 nucleotides: TGCAGTGCCAGACAGTCCTATGGCTACACCTTC. It encodes CSARQSYGYTF. The V and J genes are TRBV20-1 and TRBJ1-2; tentative D call: TRBD1 (5 bases). The germline CDR1 and CDR2 sequences are DFQATT and SNEGSKA (reference sequence). Trimming shortened V by 6 bases and J by 4 bases, and 9 bases separated the two germline ends. This CDR3 is built from 11 residues.

This clonotype was seen at least ten times. CDR3 residues: CASSESRLNYGYTF. The DNA for the CDR3 is TGCGCCAGCAGTGAGTCCCGCCTGAACTATGGCTACACCTTC. This chain links TRBV10-2 with TRBJ1-2, with D unclear. There are 14 residues in the CDR3. Germline CDR1 and CDR2: WSHSY and SAAADI. The V end lost 0 bases, the J end lost 2 bases, and 7 bases lay between the germline ends.

This clonotype was counted ten times or more. The genes are TRBV7-6 and TRBJ2-5; 13 bases align to TRBD2. J gave up 2 bases and V 1 base, and 4 bases lay outside the gene matches. Germline assignment: CDR1 SGHVS and CDR2 FNYEAQ. CDR3 length: 17 residues. CDR3 sequence: CASSLGATSGGQETQYF. The CDR3 bases are TGTGCCAGCAGCTTAGGGGCGACTAGCGGGGGGCAAGAGACCCAGTACTTC.

This clonotype was seen repeatedly, ten times or more. CDR3 nucleotide sequence: TGTGCCAGCTCGAGAGAGACTCAAGAGACCCAGTACTTC. Translated, it gives CASSRETQETQYF. The rearrangement joins TRBV6-1 to TRBJ2-5; no clear D gene. The germline V gene has CDR1 MNHNS and CDR2 SASEGT. The CDR3 has 13 residues. V gave up 8 bases and J gave up 2 bases, with 12 bases separating them.

This clonotype was found a few times. The chain carries TRBV29-1 and TRBJ2-1; TRBD2 is a possible D gene (6 bases). Germline CDR1 SQVTM, CDR2 ANQGSEA. V lost 6 bases, J lost 6 bases, and 15 bases lay in between. This CDR3 is built from 13 residues. The CDR3 spells CSVASAQGNEQFF. The CDR3 DNA follows: TGCAGCGTGGCTAGCGCCCAGGGCAATGAGCAGTTCTTC.

This rearrangement joins TRBV6-5 to TRBJ2-7; unclear D gene. The CDR3 is 12 residues long. Germline V lookup: CDR1 MNHEY, CDR2 SVGAGI. Deletions cut 0 bases from V and 3 bases from J, with 3 bases between. Here the CDR3 reads CASSYSNYEQYF. The CDR3 DNA sequence: TGTGCCAGCAGTTACTCGAACTACGAGCAGTACTTC.